Reported below is one TCR beta chain. Sequencing was performed with immunoSEQ multiplex PCR; in TCRdb, only in-frame clones are kept and a portion is missing. The sample lists about 180,000 clones; 70% to 90% were seen once. V shed 3 bases and J shed 4 bases, with 9 bases lying between them. The CDR3 loop spans 13 amino acids. Looked up from germline, CDR1 is SGHTA and CDR2 is FQGTGA. The sample originates from a study of blood T cell repertoires in COVID-19. The sequence derives from a man older than 75 with COVID-19, enrolled during active disease. This sequence joins TRBV7-3 and TRBJ1-1; D is undetermined. Specimen: peripheral blood. The CDR3 spells CASSFRGLTEAFF. The CDR3 DNA sequence: TGTGCCAGCAGCTTTAGAGGGCTCACTGAAGCTTTCTTT.